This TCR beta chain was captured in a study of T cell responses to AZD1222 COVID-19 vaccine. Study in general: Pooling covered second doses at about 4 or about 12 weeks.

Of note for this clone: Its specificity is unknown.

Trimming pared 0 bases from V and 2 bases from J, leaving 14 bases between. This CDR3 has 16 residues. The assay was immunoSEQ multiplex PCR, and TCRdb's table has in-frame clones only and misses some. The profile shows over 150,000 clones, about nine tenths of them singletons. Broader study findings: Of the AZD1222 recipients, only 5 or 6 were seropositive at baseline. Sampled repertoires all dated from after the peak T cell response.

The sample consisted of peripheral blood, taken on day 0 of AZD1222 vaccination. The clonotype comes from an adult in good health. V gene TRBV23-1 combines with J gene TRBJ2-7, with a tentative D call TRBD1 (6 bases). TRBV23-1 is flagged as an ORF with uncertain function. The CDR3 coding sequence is TGCGCCAGCAGTCAATCGAAGACAGGACAACCCTACGAGCAGTACTTC. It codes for CASSQSKTGQPYEQYF.